The next 28 T cell receptor beta chains were all read from a single sample in a study of T cell responses to AZD1222 COVID-19 vaccine (dated by TCRdb to 2020 to 2022). The library came from the immunoSEQ multiplex PCR assay. The clones in this table, taken by TCRdb from immuneACCESS, are in-frame only. Not every clone is retained; where verified, under half of the shortfall comes from an unresolved V gene, and the cause of the rest is unknown. Across this sample there are some 130,000 clones, with approximately 90% seen only once. The biggest ten clones account for around 2.8% of the sample. Explained via the paper, the time point label denotes: baseline before first vaccination. The sample here was peripheral blood, taken on day 0 of AZD1222 vaccination. The receptors shown here come from an adult in good health.

The rearrangement links TRBV15 to TRBJ1-1; no clear D gene. Looked up from germline, CDR1 is LNHNV and CDR2 is YYDKDF (reference sequence). This CDR3 is built from 12 residues. Trimming pared 5 bases from V and 6 bases from J, leaving 10 bases between. The CDR3 DNA reads as TGTGCCACCAGCGTCGGTGACGCTGAAGCTTTCTTT. This gives the protein CATSVGDAEAFF.

The chain combines TRBV5-1 with TRBJ2-4, with D perhaps being TRBD1 or TRBD2 (5 bases each). Between the trimmed V and J ends, which lost 3 bases and 3 bases, there was a span of 16 bases. Germline V gives CDR1 SGHRS, CDR2 YFSETQ. The length of the CDR3 is 16 residues. This CDR3 reads CASSSHRGVVKNIQYF. DNA of the CDR3: TGCGCCAGCAGCTCCCACAGAGGGGTAGTCAAAAACATTCAGTACTTC.

The genes are TRBV10-3 and TRBJ1-1, with TRBD1 as a possible D gene (5 bases). The CDR3 runs to 12 residues. The ends were cut back, 5 bases at V and 6 bases at J, with 10 bases in the middle. The germline gives CDR1 ENHRY, CDR2 SYGVKD. The chain's CDR3 is CAISPQGAEAFF. In DNA, the CDR3 is TGTGCCATCAGTCCTCAGGGCGCTGAAGCTTTCTTT.

The CDR3 protein is CASSLGGRASETQYF. The CDR3 nucleotides are TGTGCCAGCAGCTTAGGCGGGAGGGCGTCTGAGACCCAGTACTTC. The V call is TRBV7-3, the J call TRBJ2-5, with 9 bases aligning to TRBD2. Germline assignment: CDR1 SGHTA and CDR2 FQGTGA. The CDR3 sequence is 15 residues long. The ends lost 2 bases at V and 5 bases at J; junction bases unmatched: 6.

The chain combines TRBV7-9 with TRBJ2-2; D perhaps matches TRBD2 (5 bases). The CDR3 runs to 13 residues. Looked up from germline, CDR1 is SEHNR and CDR2 is FQNEAQ (reference sequence). The V gene lost 1 base and the J gene lost 6 bases, with 6 bases spanning the gap. In DNA, the CDR3 is TGTGCCAGCAGCTTAGGAGGGTCCGGGGAGCTGTTTTTT. Translated: CASSLGGSGELFF.

The chain couples TRBV19 to TRBJ1-5; D gene ambiguous. The CDR3 length is 16 residues. V lost 7 bases to trimming and J lost 1 base, with 17 bases between them. From germline, CDR1 is LNHDA and CDR2 SQIVND (reference sequence). The CDR3 DNA follows: TGTGCCAGTATTTCCGGCTCCGGGAGAAGCAATCAGCCCCAGCATTTT. It encodes CASISGSGRSNQPQHF.

This rearrangement joins TRBV5-8 to TRBJ2-1, with D tentatively TRBD1 or TRBD2 (5 bases each). V was pared by 4 bases and J by 0 bases, with 5 bases between. CDR1 and CDR2 (germline): SGHTS, YDEGEE. The CDR3 is made up of 13 amino acids. In DNA, the CDR3 is TGTGCCAGCAGCGGGGGCTCCTACAATGAGCAGTTCTTC. This encodes CASSGGSYNEQFF.

The gene calls are TRBV27 and TRBJ1-4; D uncertain. From germline, CDR1 is MNHEY and CDR2 SMNVEV (reference sequence). V lost 5 bases, J lost 3 bases, and 16 bases lay in between. This CDR3 contains 16 residues. In nucleotides, the CDR3 is TGTGCCAGCAGTGACGCTAACCACCCCGCTAATGAAAAACTGTTTTTT. Translating gives CASSDANHPANEKLFF.

The genes are TRBV28 and TRBJ2-7, with D unclear. The CDR3 has 10 residues. In germline, CDR1 is MDHEN, CDR2 SYDVKM. V lost 5 bases, J lost 6 bases, and 5 bases lay in between. The CDR3 bases are TGTGCCAGCAGTACCAGCGAGCAGTACTTC. Translation: CASSTSEQYF.

This clone has only one observation. The chain has TRBV6-5 and TRBJ1-5; D not certain. CDR1 MNHEY and CDR2 SVGAGI come from the germline V gene. Trimming stripped 2 bases from V and 7 bases from J, with 9 bases between. The CDR3 is made up of 13 amino acids. The CDR3, as DNA: TGTGCCAGCAGTTACGGGAGAAACCAGCCCCAGCATTTT. This encodes CASSYGRNQPQHF.

The chain couples TRBV5-1 to TRBJ1-1; D ambiguous. The germline CDR1 and CDR2 sequences are SGHRS and YFSETQ. Trimming left V 5 bases short and J 10 bases short, with 15 bases between. This CDR3 is built from 12 residues. The CDR3 loop is CASSPQGRVAFF. The CDR3 DNA is TGCGCCAGCAGTCCTCAAGGGCGTGTAGCTTTCTTT.

This chain connects TRBV12-5 to TRBJ1-4; tentatively, D is TRBD1 (6 bases). V was trimmed by 0 bases and J by 0 bases, leaving 14 bases between them. Germline values: CDR1 LGHNT, CDR2 FRNRAP. The CDR3 sequence is 18 residues long. The CDR3 sequence: CASGLVQVRGATNEKLFF. The CDR3 DNA reads as TGTGCTAGTGGTTTGGTACAGGTCAGGGGTGCAACTAATGAAAAACTGTTTTTT.

The chain has TRBV9 and TRBJ1-1; no firm D call. The CDR3 totals 14 residues. Germline-derived CDR1 and CDR2 are SGDLS and YYNGEE. Trimming left V 0 bases short and J 5 bases short, with 11 bases between. The CDR3 nucleotides read TGTGCCAGCAGCGTAGATCGGGGTTCTACTGAAGCTTTCTTT. Translating gives CASSVDRGSTEAFF.

The chain uses TRBV5-1 and TRBJ2-5, with unresolved D. Trimming took off 4 bases at V and 2 bases at J, with 12 bases between the two ends. CDR3 length equals 14 residues. Germline V gene data show CDR1 as SGHRS and CDR2 as YFSETQ. The CDR3 loop is CASSPLQGQETQYF. In DNA form, the CDR3 reads TGCGCCAGCAGCCCATTACAAGGACAAGAGACCCAGTACTTC.

The rearrangement links TRBV14 to TRBJ1-3; the match to TRBD1 covers 8 bases. Per germline, CDR1 SGHDN and CDR2 FVKESK. The junction had 5 bases not matched to a gene; V was cut back by 6 bases and J by 4 bases. The CDR3 has 14 amino acids. The CDR3 region has the DNA TGTGCCAGCAGTCACTACAGGGGGGGAAACACCATATATTTT. The encoded protein is CASSHYRGGNTIYF.

This clone was recorded a few times. The chain is built from TRBV7-2 and TRBJ1-1, with D unclear. The CDR3 has 13 amino acids. Between the trimmed V and J ends, which lost 2 bases and 1 base, there was a span of 5 bases. Germline-derived CDR1 and CDR2 are SGHTA and FQGNSA. The CDR3: CASSLQGNTEAFF. The DNA of the CDR3 is TGTGCCAGCAGCTTACAAGGGAACACTGAAGCTTTCTTT.

V and J are TRBV5-1 and TRBJ1-2; D unresolved. V was cut by 1 base and J by 8 bases, with 15 bases left in between. The CDR3 loop spans 14 amino acids. Germline CDR1 is SGHRS and CDR2 is YFSETQ. CDR3 protein: CASSLMAHDGGYTF. The DNA of the CDR3 is TGCGCCAGCAGCTTGATGGCCCACGATGGGGGCTACACCTTC.

The rearrangement links TRBV6-5 to TRBJ1-2; a possible D gene is TRBD1 (5 bases). The CDR3 covers 15 residues. Germline lookup yields CDR1 MNHEY and CDR2 SVGAGI. Trimming shortened V by 2 bases and J by 2 bases, and 12 bases separated the two germline ends. This CDR3 is CASSYRQRRNYGYTF. For the CDR3, the DNA is TGTGCCAGCAGTTACAGACAGAGAAGGAACTATGGCTACACCTTC.

This clone was observed a single time. The rearrangement uses TRBV10-2 and TRBJ2-4; D is possibly TRBD2 (5 bases). CDR3 length: 15 residues. Per the germline V gene, CDR1 is WSHSY and CDR2 is SAAADI. V shed 4 bases and J shed 5 bases, with 15 bases lying between them. The CDR3 loop reads CASSAARAGENIQYF. In DNA form, the CDR3 reads TGCGCCAGCAGTGCGGCGAGGGCAGGCGAAAACATTCAGTACTTC.

The chain joins TRBV7-9 to TRBJ1-2, with D unclear. Germline CDR1 and CDR2: SEHNR and FQNEAQ (reference sequence). The CDR3 contains 11 residues. V was cut by 6 bases and J by 5 bases, with 7 bases left in between. The CDR3 DNA is TGTGCCAGCAGTTTCCTTTATGGCTACACCTTC. Residues: CASSFLYGYTF. The whole variable domain, filled in from reference TRBV7-9 and TRBJ1-2, reads DTGVSQNPRHKITKRGQNVTFRCDPISEHNRLYWYRQTLGQGPEFLTYFQNEAQLEKSRLLSDRFSAERPKGSFSTLEIQRTEQGDSAMYLCASSFLYGYTFGSGTRLTVV.

The rearrangement uses TRBV6-4 and TRBJ2-5; the match to TRBD1 covers 7 bases. This CDR3 has 15 amino acids. With V trimmed by 6 bases and J by 0 bases, 7 bases remained unmatched. CDR1 MRHNA and CDR2 SNTAGT come from the germline V gene. CDR3 DNA sequence: TGTGCCAGCAGCGCCGGACAGGCAGACCAAGAGACCCAGTACTTC. This codes for CASSAGQADQETQYF.

The chain links TRBV20-1 to TRBJ1-2, with D uncertain. The V end was cut by 3 bases, the J end by 4 bases, with 6 bases between. Germline CDR1 and CDR2: DFQATT and SNEGSKA (reference sequence). This CDR3 spans 11 amino acids. This CDR3 reads CSARDLYGYTF. The CDR3 nucleotides are TGCAGTGCTAGGGACCTCTATGGCTACACCTTC.

V is TRBV9 and J is TRBJ1-5; D unclear. V lost 0 bases, J lost 3 bases, and 4 bases lay in between. Looked up from germline, CDR1 is SGDLS and CDR2 is YYNGEE. This CDR3 spans 13 amino acids. The CDR3 DNA follows: TGTGCCAGCAGCGTAGGTCACAATCAGCCCCAGCATTTT. Translation: CASSVGHNQPQHF.

The chain has TRBV4-1 and TRBJ2-7; no definite D call. The V gene lost 2 bases and the J gene lost 4 bases, with 6 bases spanning the gap. The CDR3 runs to 12 residues. Germline CDR1 is MGHRA and CDR2 is YSYEKL. The CDR3 is CASSQNAYEQYF. The CDR3 nucleotides are TGCGCCAGCAGCCAAAATGCTTACGAGCAGTACTTC.

The V call is TRBV10-3, the J call TRBJ1-3; D remains ambiguous. With 3 bases removed from V and 0 bases from J, the gap between germline ends came to 15 bases. The CDR3 totals 17 residues. Germline CDR1 ENHRY, CDR2 SYGVKD. This chain's CDR3 is CAISDMTLKSSGNTIYF. The DNA for the CDR3 is TGTGCCATCAGTGATATGACTCTAAAAAGCTCTGGAAACACCATATATTTT.

The V gene is TRBV6-5, the J gene TRBJ2-5, with D possibly being TRBD2 (6 bases). Germline V gene lookup returns CDR1 MNHEY and CDR2 SVGAGI. V was trimmed by 6 bases and J by 3 bases, leaving 11 bases between them. The CDR3 runs 13 residues. The CDR3 DNA reads as TGTGCCAGCAGGGGCGGGGTGGAAGAGACCCAGTACTTC. Protein sequence: CASRGGVEETQYF.

CDR3 sequence: CASSLEVQETQYF. For the CDR3, the DNA is TGCGCCAGCAGCTTGGAGGTACAAGAGACCCAGTACTTC. V and J are TRBV5-1 and TRBJ2-5; D is unclear. Germline assignment: CDR1 SGHRS and CDR2 YFSETQ. V gave up 0 bases and J gave up 2 bases, with 5 bases separating them. This CDR3 spans 13 amino acids.

The CDR3 protein is CASSLARGEQYF. Written as DNA, the CDR3 is TGTGCCAGCAGCTTAGCGAGAGGGGAACAGTACTTC. The chain is built from TRBV7-9 and TRBJ2-7, with D tentatively TRBD1 or TRBD2 (5 bases each). V was clipped by 0 bases and J by 10 bases, with 10 bases between them. This CDR3 contains 12 residues. Germline assignment: CDR1 SEHNR and CDR2 FQNEAQ (reference sequence).